This is a list of T cell receptor beta chains from one sample in a study of blood T cell repertoires in COVID-19. Using immunoSEQ multiplex PCR, the repertoire was profiled, and TCRdb retains in-frame clones only, with some absent. The sample includes 500,000 to 600,000 clones, roughly nine tenths of them seen just once. Sequenced: peripheral blood. These receptors all come from a woman aged 45-65 years with COVID-19, enrolled during active disease. Both conserved end residues are part of each CDR3. A D gene is named only where the DNA matches it firmly. A row's size may be missing; if present it is once, few, many or a size class.

D gene	clone size	J gene	V gene	CDR3 protein	CDR3 DNA
.	.	TRBJ2-3	TRBV6-4	CASSVFAELGLASKYF	TGTGCCAGCAGTGTTTTCGCGGAGTTAGGCCTAGCGTCGAAGTATTTT
TRBD1	.	TRBJ1-1	TRBV19	CASSIGQGAVAFF	TGTGCCAGTAGTATCGGACAGGGCGCGGTGGCTTTCTTT
.	.	TRBJ1-6	TRBV7-9	CASSSWGSPPLHF	TGTGCCAGCAGCTCATGGGGCAGCCCACCCCTCCACTTT
.	.	TRBJ1-1	TRBV2	CASSVTGPNTEAFF	TGTGCCAGCAGCGTGACAGGCCCGAACACTGAAGCTTTCTTT
.	.	TRBJ1-2	TRBV19	CASSIVGGPGYTF	TGTGCCAGTAGTATAGTAGGAGGGCCTGGCTACACCTTC
TRBD2	.	TRBJ2-1	TRBV2	CASSEDAGGWNEQFF	TGTGCCAGCAGTGAAGACGCGGGGGGCTGGAATGAGCAGTTCTTC
TRBD2	.	TRBJ2-2	TRBV27	CASSLGGGTGELFF	TGTGCCAGCAGTTTAGGGGGGGGGACCGGGGAGCTGTTTTTT
.	.	TRBJ2-7	TRBV18	CASSPLRMRDGYEQYF	TGTGCCAGCTCACCTTTAAGGATGAGAGACGGGTACGAGCAGTACTTC
.	few	TRBJ2-1	TRBV6-5	CASTLAVEQFF	TGTGCCAGCACCTTAGCGGTTGAGCAGTTCTTC
.	.	TRBJ1-5	TRBV6-5	CASSHGYSNQPQHF	TGTGCCAGCAGTCACGGTTATAGCAATCAGCCCCAGCATTTT
.	.	TRBJ1-5	TRBV29-1	CSVSRGGNNQPQHF	TGCAGCGTGTCACGCGGAGGAAACAATCAGCCCCAGCATTTT
.	.	TRBJ1-5	TRBV19	CASSNQPGMSNQPQHF	TGTGCCAGTAGTAATCAGCCCGGGATGAGCAATCAGCCCCAGCATTTT
.	.	TRBJ1-1	TRBV5-1	CASSLKANTEAFF	TGCGCCAGCAGCTTGAAAGCGAACACTGAAGCTTTCTTT
.	.	TRBJ1-4	TRBV27	CASREVGRGNEKLFF	TGTGCCAGCCGAGAGGTGGGCAGGGGTAATGAAAAACTGTTTTTT
.	.	TRBJ2-4	TRBV5-4	CASSLGRGAKNIQYF	TGTGCCAGCAGCTTGGGCCGGGGAGCCAAAAACATTCAGTACTTC
.	.	TRBJ1-2	TRBV25-1	CASSAHGGGYGYTF	TGTGCCAGCAGTGCCCATGGGGGGGGGTATGGCTACACCTTC
.	.	TRBJ1-1	TRBV6-5	CASSYFPGREDTEAFF	TGTGCCAGCAGTTACTTCCCAGGACGGGAGGACACTGAAGCTTTCTTT
TRBD1	.	TRBJ2-1	TRBV2	CASSEALRGPEDNEQFF	TGTGCCAGCAGTGAAGCGCTGAGGGGGCCCGAAGACAATGAGCAGTTCTTC
.	.	TRBJ2-2	TRBV5-1	CASSLVSGVRGELFF	TGCGCCAGCAGCTTGGTGTCAGGGGTCAGAGGGGAGCTGTTTTTT
TRBD2	.	TRBJ2-2	TRBV18	CASSPNPSGANTGELFF	TGTGCCAGCTCACCCAACCCTAGCGGGGCGAACACCGGGGAGCTGTTTTTT
.	.	TRBJ1-6	TRBV28	CASSLQQALYNSPLHF	TGTGCCAGCAGTTTACAGCAGGCCCTCTATAATTCACCCCTCCACTTT
TRBD2	.	TRBJ2-5	TRBV5-1	CASSLGSGRETQYF	TGCGCCAGCAGCTTGGGCTCCGGGAGGGAGACCCAGTACTTC
TRBD1	.	TRBJ2-7	TRBV5-4	CASSAGTDLYEQYF	TGTGCCAGCAGCGCCGGGACAGACTTATACGAGCAGTACTTC
TRBD1	.	TRBJ1-5	TRBV18	CASSSYPGQGSGQPQHF	TGTGCCAGCTCATCTTATCCGGGACAGGGGTCGGGTCAGCCCCAGCATTTT
TRBD1	.	TRBJ1-6	TRBV23-1	CASSQSGGLGSPLHF	TGCGCCAGCAGTCAATCAGGGGGCCTGGGGTCACCCCTCCACTTT
TRBD1	once	TRBJ2-5	TRBV10-2	CASSRQGRETQYF	TGCGCCAGCAGCAGACAGGGAAGGGAGACCCAGTACTTC
.	.	TRBJ1-2	TRBV7-8	CVSSLGKLNYGYTF	TGTGTCAGCAGCTTAGGGAAACTAAACTATGGCTACACCTTC
.	.	TRBJ1-2	TRBV12-3/TRBV12-4	CASSPANYGYTF	TGTGCCAGCAGTCCAGCTAACTATGGCTACACCTTC
.	.	TRBJ2-5	TRBV30	CAWSVAARGQETQYF	TGTGCCTGGAGTGTAGCAGCAAGGGGGCAAGAGACCCAGTACTTC
.	.	TRBJ2-2	TRBV21-1	CASKQGGAANTGELFF	TGTGCCAGCAAGCAAGGGGGGGCGGCGAACACCGGGGAGCTGTTTTTT
TRBD1	.	TRBJ1-1	TRBV6-5	CASRGSRGTEAFF	TGTGCCAGCAGAGGCTCCAGGGGGACTGAAGCTTTCTTT
TRBD2	.	TRBJ2-3	TRBV24-1	CATSAGAGDTDTQYF	TGTGCCACCAGTGCTGGAGCGGGGGACACAGATACGCAGTATTTT
TRBD1	.	TRBJ2-7	TRBV11-1	CASSQDRGISYEQYF	TGTGCCAGCAGCCAAGACAGGGGGATCTCCTACGAGCAGTACTTC
.	.	TRBJ1-1	TRBV6-5	CASRVGGNTEAFF	TGTGCCAGCAGGGTAGGAGGGAACACTGAAGCTTTCTTT
.	.	TRBJ1-1	TRBV6-5	CASRDAGVPEAFF	TGTGCCAGCAGAGACGCAGGGGTCCCTGAAGCTTTCTTT
.	.	TRBJ1-1	TRBV18	CASSLDSISNTEAFF	TGTGCCAGCTCACTCGACAGTATATCGAACACTGAAGCTTTCTTT
.	.	TRBJ2-2	TRBV30	CAWRPNRGGGLTGELFF	TGTGCCTGGAGGCCCAACAGAGGGGGGGGCTTGACCGGGGAGCTGTTTTTT
.	.	TRBJ2-7	TRBV7-9	CASSFFGGIGFEQYF	TGTGCCAGCAGCTTCTTTGGGGGGATTGGGTTCGAGCAGTACTTC
.	once	TRBJ1-1	TRBV3-1/TRBV3-2	CASSRRNTEAFF	TGTGCCAGCAGTCGGAGGAACACTGAAGCTTTCTTT
TRBD1	.	TRBJ1-3	TRBV9	CASSVEGTGTGNTIYF	TGTGCCAGCAGCGTAGAAGGGACAGGGACTGGAAACACCATATATTTT
.	.	TRBJ1-4	TRBV6-5	CASSDGRKDEKLFF	TGTGCCAGCAGCGATGGGAGAAAGGATGAAAAACTGTTTTTT
.	once	TRBJ1-1	TRBV27	CASSPPPGYTEAFF	TGTGCCAGCAGCCCTCCCCCGGGGTACACTGAAGCTTTCTTT
.	once	TRBJ2-2	TRBV24-1	CATSHSDQTGELFF	TGTGCCACCAGTCACTCCGACCAGACAGGGGAGCTGTTTTTT
.	.	TRBJ2-7	TRBV3-1/TRBV3-2	CASSQDSPGVREQYF	TGTGCCAGCAGCCAAGATAGTCCAGGGGTTCGGGAGCAGTACTTC
.	.	TRBJ1-3	TRBV5-1	CASSPGLSSGNTIYF	TGCGCCAGCAGCCCGGGACTCAGCTCTGGAAACACCATATATTTT
.	.	TRBJ2-1	TRBV9	CASTRGREPYNEQFF	TGTGCCAGCACCAGGGGTCGGGAACCCTACAATGAGCAGTTCTTC
.	.	TRBJ1-2	TRBV10-2	CASSEGGGYYGYTF	TGCGCCAGCAGTGAAGGGGGGGGGTACTATGGCTACACCTTC
TRBD1	.	TRBJ2-6	TRBV6-6	CASLGQGARGANVLTF	TGTGCCAGCCTGGGCCAGGGGGCGCGGGGGGCCAACGTCCTGACTTTC
.	.	TRBJ2-2	TRBV4-1	CASSQEGAGAGSGELFF	TGCGCCAGCAGCCAAGAGGGCGCGGGGGCGGGATCCGGGGAGCTGTTTTTT
TRBD2	.	TRBJ2-3	TRBV10-1	CASSEAGQNTDTQYF	TGCGCCAGCAGTGAAGCGGGGCAAAACACAGATACGCAGTATTTT
.	.	TRBJ2-3	TRBV7-3	CASSLTGLADTQYF	TGTGCCAGCAGCTTAACGGGGCTCGCAGATACGCAGTATTTT
.	.	TRBJ1-1	TRBV19	CASTSEPYTEAFF	TGTGCCAGTACCTCGGAGCCCTACACTGAAGCTTTCTTT
TRBD1	.	TRBJ2-1	TRBV11-2	CASSSGQGPFNEQFF	TGTGCCAGCAGCTCGGGACAGGGTCCCTTCAATGAGCAGTTCTTC
.	.	TRBJ1-1	TRBV30	CAWSPVGAAAFF	TGTGCCTGGAGCCCGGTGGGGGCGGCTGCTTTCTTT
TRBD1	.	TRBJ2-1	TRBV27	CASSFGQGEGEQFF	TGTGCCAGCAGTTTCGGACAGGGTGAGGGTGAGCAGTTCTTC
.	once	TRBJ1-1	TRBV18	CASSPLGGAWDTEAFF	TGTGCCAGCTCACCACTCGGTGGGGCATGGGACACTGAAGCTTTCTTT
TRBD1	.	TRBJ2-2	TRBV9	CASSTGTGSTGELFF	TGTGCCAGCAGCACCGGGACAGGGAGTACCGGGGAGCTGTTTTTT
TRBD1	.	TRBJ1-1	TRBV6-5	CASSPDRDTEAFF	TGTGCCAGCAGCCCCGACAGGGACACTGAAGCTTTCTTT
.	.	TRBJ2-3	TRBV10-2	CASSAPGTMISTDTQYF	TGCGCCAGCAGTGCACCCGGGACAATGATTAGCACAGATACGCAGTATTTT